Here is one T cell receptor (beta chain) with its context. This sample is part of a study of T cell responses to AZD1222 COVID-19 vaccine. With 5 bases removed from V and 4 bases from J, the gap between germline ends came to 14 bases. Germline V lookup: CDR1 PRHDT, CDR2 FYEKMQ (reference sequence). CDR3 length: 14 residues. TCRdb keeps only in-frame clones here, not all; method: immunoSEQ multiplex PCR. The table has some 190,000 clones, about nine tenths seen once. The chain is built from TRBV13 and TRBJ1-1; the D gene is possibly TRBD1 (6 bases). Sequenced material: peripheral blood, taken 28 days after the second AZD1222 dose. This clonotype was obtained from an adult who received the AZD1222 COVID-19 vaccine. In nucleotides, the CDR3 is TGTGCCAGCAGCCCCTTAATAGGGGGCACTGAAGCTTTCTTT. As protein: CASSPLIGGTEAFF. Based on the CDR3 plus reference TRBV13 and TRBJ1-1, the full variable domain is AAGVIQSPRHLIKEKRETATLKCYPIPRHDTVYWYQQGPGQDPQFLISFYEKMQSDKGSIPDRFSAQQFSDYHSELNMSSLELGDSALYFCASSPLIGGTEAFFGQGTRLTVV.